The table lists the clone carrying this T cell receptor (beta chain) with many counts. The data are from a study of T cells in Graves' hyperthyroidism and ophthalmopathy. The CDR3 runs to 13 residues. Germline V lookup: CDR1 GTSNPN, CDR2 SVGIG (reference sequence). The V and J ends lost 0 bases and 5 bases respectively, with 8 bases between them. Amplification of TCR beta CDR3 regions was performed using RNA transcripts as template. The primer set for the first-round RT-PCR of the TCR CDR3 was HTBI. A single record per CDR3 protein comes from TCRdb applying MiXCR to the multiplex PCR reads. The sample consists of a few hundred thousand distinct CDR3 sequences, around 15% of them appearing once.

This TCR derives from a woman aged 40 to 55 with Graves' ophthalmopathy. Sequencing was performed on blood. J is TRBJ2-1 and V is TRBV30; a weak D match, TRBD2 (5 bases). The CDR3 region has the DNA TGTGCCTGGAGTGTAGGACTGGACAATGAGCAGTTCTTC. This gives the protein CAWSVGLDNEQFF.